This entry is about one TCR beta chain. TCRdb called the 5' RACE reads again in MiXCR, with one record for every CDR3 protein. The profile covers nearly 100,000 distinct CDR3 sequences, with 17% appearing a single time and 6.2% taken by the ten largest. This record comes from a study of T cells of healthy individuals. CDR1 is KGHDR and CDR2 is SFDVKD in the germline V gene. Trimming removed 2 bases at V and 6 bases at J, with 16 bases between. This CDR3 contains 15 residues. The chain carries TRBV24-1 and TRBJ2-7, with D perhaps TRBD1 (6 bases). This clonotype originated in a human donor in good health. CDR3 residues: CATSDSRTDISEQYF. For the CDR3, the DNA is TGTGCCACCAGTGATTCCCGGACAGACATCTCCGAGCAGTACTTC.